One sample yielded the 23 T cell receptor beta chains listed below, sequenced in a study of T cells after posttransplantation cyclophosphamide. Generated by immunoSEQ multiplex PCR, the TCRdb table keeps only in-frame clones and is missing some. The top ten clones hold 25% to 35% of a sample with some 20,000 clones, under 80% of them seen once. A marrow graft followed busulfan-fludarabine conditioning, with cyclophosphamide on days +3 and +4. The source was PBMCs, collected after an allogeneic stem cell transplant with post-transplant cyclophosphamide. The receptors derive from a male patient in his 30s who received an allogeneic stem cell transplant from a related donor, was CMV-positive, and had acute GVHD only. Part of the T cells may come from the graft donor.

The genes are TRBV9 and TRBJ1-1; unclear D gene. Germline loops: CDR1 SGDLS, CDR2 YYNGEE. The CDR3 loop spans 14 amino acids. Trimming pared 2 bases from V and 0 bases from J, leaving 8 bases between. The CDR3: CASSVYGVNTEAFF. The CDR3 DNA is TGTGCCAGCAGCGTTTACGGGGTGAACACTGAAGCTTTCTTT. Using reference TRBV9 and TRBJ1-1 for the parts outside the CDR3, the full variable domain is DSGVTQTPKHLITATGQRVTLRCSPRSGDLSVYWYQQSLDQGLQFLIQYYNGEERAKGNILERFSAQQFPDLHSELNLSSLELGDSALYFCASSVYGVNTEAFFGQGTRLTVV.

The CDR3 DNA reads TGTGCCAGCAGCCTGGACAGCACCAACTATGGCTACACCTTC. Translation: CASSLDSTNYGYTF. The V call is TRBV7-9, the J call TRBJ1-2; tentative D call: TRBD1 (6 bases). Between the trimmed V and J ends, which lost 5 bases and 2 bases, there was a span of 12 bases. Looked up from germline, CDR1 is SEHNR and CDR2 is FQNEAQ (reference sequence). This CDR3 has 14 amino acids.

This clone was recorded only once. This chain joins TRBV19 and TRBJ2-5, with D maybe TRBD1 (5 bases). V lost 4 bases and J lost 5, with 11 bases in between. The CDR3 has 13 amino acids. Germline V gene lookup returns CDR1 LNHDA and CDR2 SQIVND (reference sequence). The CDR3 bases are TGTGCCAGTAGTAACAGGCCGAGGGAGACCCAGTACTTC. This translates into CASSNRPRETQYF.

The chain employs TRBV7-9 and TRBJ2-2, with D hard to call. The CDR3 covers 16 residues. Between the trimmed V and J ends, which lost 5 bases and 1 base, there was a span of 14 bases. CDR1 and CDR2 (germline): SEHNR, FQNEAQ (reference sequence). CDR3 sequence (DNA): TGTGCCAGCAGCGTCCGAGTAACGCGGAACACCGGGGAGCTGTTTTTT. It yields the protein CASSVRVTRNTGELFF.

This clone was observed a single time. The V call is TRBV5-4, the J call TRBJ2-1; 12 nucleotides align to TRBD2. The CDR3 is 16 residues long. With V trimmed by 0 bases and J by 5 bases, 3 bases remained unmatched. Per the germline V gene, CDR1 is SGHNT and CDR2 is YYREEE (reference sequence). The CDR3 DNA follows: TGTGCCAGCAGCTTGGAGGCTAGCGGGGGGGACAATGAGCAGTTCTTC. Translating gives CASSLEASGGDNEQFF.

The chain links TRBV2 to TRBJ1-1, with 8 bases identical to TRBD1. Germline V gene lookup returns CDR1 SNHLY and CDR2 FYNNEI. The CDR3 runs to 17 residues. Germline trimming cut 7 bases from V and 0 bases from J; bases unmatched to any gene: 13. This CDR3 is CASILGDRSSMNTEAFF. DNA for the CDR3: TGTGCCAGCATCTTGGGGGACAGGTCCTCAATGAACACTGAAGCTTTCTTT.

A few counts support this clone. The rearrangement uses TRBV12-5 and TRBJ2-1; a possible D gene is TRBD1 (5 bases). CDR1 and CDR2 from the germline V gene are LGHNT and FRNRAP. The V end lost 3 bases, the J end lost 6 bases, and 15 bases lay between the germline ends. This CDR3 comprises 15 residues. The CDR3 nucleotides read TGTGCTAGTGGTTTAGGGCAGGGTATGAGCAATGAGCAGTTCTTC. It translates to CASGLGQGMSNEQFF.

The V gene is TRBV7-9, the J gene TRBJ2-1; 12 bases line up with TRBD2. V gave up 5 bases and J gave up 2 bases; unmatched junction bases: 4. The CDR3 is made up of 16 amino acids. CDR1 is SEHNR and CDR2 is FQNEAQ in the germline V gene (reference sequence). This CDR3 reads CASSRGLAGTYNEQFF. The CDR3 bases are TGTGCCAGCAGCCGCGGACTAGCGGGGACCTACAATGAGCAGTTCTTC.

V is TRBV6-4 and J is TRBJ2-1; TRBD2 matches 7 bases. Germline assignment: CDR1 MRHNA and CDR2 SNTAGT. The CDR3 contains 14 residues. V was pared by 4 bases and J by 7 bases, with 7 bases of the junction left unmatched. The CDR3 sequence: CASSVGGGRNEQFF. The CDR3 DNA sequence: TGTGCCAGCAGTGTGGGGGGGGGACGGAATGAGCAGTTCTTC.

V gene TRBV4-3 combines with J gene TRBJ1-4; no firm D call. V was clipped by 0 bases and J by 10 bases, with 15 bases between them. The CDR3 totals 15 residues. The V gene's germline CDR1 is LGHNA and CDR2 YSLEER. The CDR3 is CASSQDGRKVGKLFF. DNA for the CDR3: TGCGCCAGCAGCCAAGATGGCAGGAAGGTCGGAAAACTGTTTTTT.

The chain joins TRBV6-4 to TRBJ1-1; 9 bases fit TRBD1. The CDR3 covers 17 residues. The junction had 15 bases not matched to a gene; V was cut back by 6 bases and J by 4 bases. CDR1 MRHNA and CDR2 SNTAGT come from the germline V gene. Here the CDR3 reads CASRRGGQGPLGTEAFF. Here the CDR3 DNA reads TGTGCCAGCAGGAGGGGAGGACAGGGGCCTCTAGGCACTGAAGCTTTCTTT.

This clone was recorded only once. The rearrangement links TRBV15 to TRBJ2-5, with a tentative D call TRBD1 (5 bases). The V end lost 1 base, the J end lost 3 bases, and 6 bases lay between the germline ends. CDR1 LNHNV and CDR2 YYDKDF come from the germline V gene (reference sequence). This CDR3 is built from 13 residues. The CDR3 sequence: CATSRGQKETQYF. The CDR3 DNA follows: TGTGCCACCAGCAGAGGACAGAAAGAGACCCAGTACTTC.

The J gene is TRBJ2-7, the V gene TRBV9; 7 bases are a match to TRBD1. Trimming at V came to 0 bases and at J to 5 bases, leaving 8 bases not matched to a gene. The CDR3 runs 15 residues. Germline V gene data show CDR1 as SGDLS and CDR2 as YYNGEE. This chain's CDR3 is CASSVAPGQFHEQYF. In nucleotides, the CDR3 is TGTGCCAGCAGCGTAGCACCGGGACAGTTCCACGAGCAGTACTTC.

This clone appeared once. This chain links TRBV5-1 with TRBJ2-3; D call uncertain. The CDR3 is 18 amino acids. Deletions cut 4 bases from V and 0 bases from J, with 21 bases between. From germline, CDR1 is SGHRS and CDR2 YFSETQ. The CDR3 DNA reads TGCGCCAGCAGCCCCAGGCTGGCTATTCTGGCTAGCACAGATACGCAGTATTTT. Translating it yields CASSPRLAILASTDTQYF.

This chain joins TRBV19 and TRBJ2-3; TRBD1 is a possible D gene (6 bases). The germline V gene has CDR1 LNHDA and CDR2 SQIVND (reference sequence). Trimming stripped 8 bases from V and 6 bases from J, with 18 bases between. The CDR3 runs 14 residues. CDR3 in amino acids: CASGSMGARDTQYF. In DNA form, the CDR3 reads TGTGCCAGTGGATCGATGGGGGCGCGGGATACGCAGTATTTT.

The V gene is TRBV18, the J gene TRBJ2-7; TRBD1 agrees at 7 bases. This CDR3 comprises 14 residues. V shed 1 base and J 4 bases; nucleotides not matched to a gene: 4. The germline CDR1 and CDR2 sequences are KGHSH and LQKENI. CDR3 bases: TGTGCCAGCTCACCACGGACAGGTGAATACGAGCAGTACTTC. Protein sequence: CASSPRTGEYEQYF.

This rearrangement joins TRBV19 to TRBJ2-2; 7 bases map to TRBD1. Germline V gives CDR1 LNHDA, CDR2 SQIVND (reference sequence). The CDR3 is made up of 14 amino acids. V shed 9 bases, J shed 2 bases, and the junction held 6 bases outside the gene matches. The CDR3 nucleotides read TGTGCCAGCGGGCGACAGGGTAACACCGGGGAGCTGTTTTTT. Residues: CASGRQGNTGELFF.

V usage is TRBV12-5 and J usage is TRBJ2-7; D perhaps matches TRBD2 (6 bases). The V end was cut by 8 bases, the J end by 4 bases, with 12 bases between. Germline CDR1 LGHNT, CDR2 FRNRAP. The CDR3 totals 12 residues. In DNA, the CDR3 is TGTGCTAGTCGCCGGGGGATATACGAGCAGTACTTC. Protein sequence: CASRRGIYEQYF.

The CDR3 nucleotides are TGTGCCAGCTCACCACGATCCGGGACAGGGGGCGAAAAGACCCAGTACTTC. Translation gives CASSPRSGTGGEKTQYF. This sequence joins TRBV18 and TRBJ2-5, with 12 bases identical to TRBD1. This CDR3 spans 17 amino acids. The trim removed 1 base at V and 6 bases at J, leaving 9 bases unmatched. Germline loops: CDR1 KGHSH, CDR2 LQKENI.

V gene TRBV7-6 combines with J gene TRBJ2-7; D is possibly TRBD1 (6 bases). Germline V gene data show CDR1 as SGHVS and CDR2 as FNYEAQ. The V end lost 5 bases, the J end lost 2 bases, and 16 bases lay between the germline ends. The CDR3 has 15 residues. CDR3 DNA sequence: TGTGCCAGCAGCCCCCGGACAGAACCTACCTACGAGCAGTACTTC. Encoded protein: CASSPRTEPTYEQYF.

This rearrangement joins TRBV21-1 to TRBJ1-3; TRBD1 reflects the table's D call only, with no check against the DNA. TRBV21-1 is flagged as a pseudogene. The CDR3 has 19 amino acids. This CDR3 reads CASSELTGRFDLSGNTIYF. DNA for the CDR3: TGTGCCAGCAGCGAACTGACAGGGAGGTTTGACTTGTCTGGAAACACCATATATTTT.

The rearrangement joins TRBV10-3 to TRBJ2-7; 9 bases fit TRBD1. The length of the CDR3 is 15 residues. V lost 7 bases, J lost 0 bases, and 7 bases stayed unmatched. Looked up from germline, CDR1 is ENHRY and CDR2 is SYGVKD. CDR3: CAINPDRGTSYEQYF. In DNA, the CDR3 is TGTGCCATCAACCCCGACAGGGGGACCTCCTACGAGCAGTACTTC.

The J gene is TRBJ1-3, the V gene TRBV27; 7 bases fit TRBD1. Germline values: CDR1 MNHEY, CDR2 SMNVEV (reference sequence). The CDR3 totals 14 residues. The J segment lost 4 bases and the V segment lost 6 bases, leaving 6 bases of the junction unmatched. The CDR3 region is CASSRTGDGNTIYF. The CDR3 DNA is TGTGCCAGCAGCCGTACAGGGGACGGAAACACCATATATTTT.